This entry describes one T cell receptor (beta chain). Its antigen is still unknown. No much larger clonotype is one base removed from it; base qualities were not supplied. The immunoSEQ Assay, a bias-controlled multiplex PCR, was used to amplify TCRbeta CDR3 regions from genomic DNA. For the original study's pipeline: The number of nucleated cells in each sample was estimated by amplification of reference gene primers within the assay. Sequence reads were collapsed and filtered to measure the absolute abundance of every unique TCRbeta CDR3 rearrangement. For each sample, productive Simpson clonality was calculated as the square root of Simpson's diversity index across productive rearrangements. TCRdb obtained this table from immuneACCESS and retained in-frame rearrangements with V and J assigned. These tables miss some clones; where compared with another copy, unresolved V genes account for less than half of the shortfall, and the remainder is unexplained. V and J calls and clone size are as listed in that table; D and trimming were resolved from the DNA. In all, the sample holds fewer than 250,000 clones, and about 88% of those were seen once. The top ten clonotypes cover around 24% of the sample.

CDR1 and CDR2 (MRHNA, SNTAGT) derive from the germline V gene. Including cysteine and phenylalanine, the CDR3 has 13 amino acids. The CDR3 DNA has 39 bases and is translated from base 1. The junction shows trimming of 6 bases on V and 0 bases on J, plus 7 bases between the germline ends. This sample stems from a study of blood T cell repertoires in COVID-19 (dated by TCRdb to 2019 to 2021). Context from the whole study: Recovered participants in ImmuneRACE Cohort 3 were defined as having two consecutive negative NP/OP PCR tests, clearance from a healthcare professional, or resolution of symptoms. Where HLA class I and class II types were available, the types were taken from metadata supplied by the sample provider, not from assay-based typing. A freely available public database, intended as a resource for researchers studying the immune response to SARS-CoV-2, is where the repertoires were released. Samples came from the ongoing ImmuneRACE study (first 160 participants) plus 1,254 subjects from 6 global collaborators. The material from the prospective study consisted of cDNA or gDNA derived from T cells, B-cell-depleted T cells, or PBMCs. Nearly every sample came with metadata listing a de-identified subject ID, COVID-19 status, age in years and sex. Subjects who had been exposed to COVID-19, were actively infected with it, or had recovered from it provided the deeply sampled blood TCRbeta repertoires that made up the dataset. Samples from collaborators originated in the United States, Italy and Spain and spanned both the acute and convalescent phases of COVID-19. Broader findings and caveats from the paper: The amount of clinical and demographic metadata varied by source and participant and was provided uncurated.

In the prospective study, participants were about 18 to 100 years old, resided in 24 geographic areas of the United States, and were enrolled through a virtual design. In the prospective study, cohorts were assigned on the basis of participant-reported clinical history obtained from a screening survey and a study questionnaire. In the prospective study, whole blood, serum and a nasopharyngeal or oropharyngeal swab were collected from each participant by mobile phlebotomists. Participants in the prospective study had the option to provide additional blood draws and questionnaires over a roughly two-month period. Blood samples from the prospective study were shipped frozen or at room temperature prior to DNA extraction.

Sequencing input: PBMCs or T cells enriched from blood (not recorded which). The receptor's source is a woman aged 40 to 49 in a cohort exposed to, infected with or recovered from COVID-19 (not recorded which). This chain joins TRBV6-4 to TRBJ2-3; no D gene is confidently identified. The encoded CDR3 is CASSATSTDTQYF. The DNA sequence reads TGTGCCAGCAGCGCGACTAGCACAGATACGCAGTATTTT.